This TCR beta chain derives from a study of blood T cell repertoires in COVID-19. Germline V lookup: CDR1 MNHEY, CDR2 SVGAGI. V shed 2 bases and J shed 3 bases, with 11 bases lying between them. The CDR3 is 14 amino acids. The protocol was immunoSEQ multiplex PCR, while the TCRdb copy is restricted to in-frame clones and leaves out a portion. The sample contains fewer than 85,000 clones, more than 75% of which appear only once. This clonotype was sampled from a woman aged 80 or older with active or convalescent COVID-19. The V call is TRBV6-5, the J call TRBJ2-7; TRBD1 might be the D (6 bases). Sequencing was carried out using peripheral blood. CDR3 in amino acids: CASSYVDSLYEQYF. The CDR3, as DNA: TGTGCCAGCAGTTACGTGGACAGCCTCTACGAGCAGTACTTC.